What follows is one TCR beta chain and its context. The antigen is unknown. These data belong to a study of identical twins. Notes on the study in general: Out-of-frame alpha sequences common to twins were enriched for low generation probability. Excess sharing by twins proved weaker in beta out-of-frame sequences. Conclusions were drawn cross-sectionally by statistical analysis, without following the same donors.

Germline V gives CDR1 MDHEN, CDR2 SYDVKM. V lost 5 bases and J 2 bases, leaving 4 bases between the germline ends. CDR3 length: 11 amino acids. After template switching added a universal primer site, the resulting cDNA carried unique molecular identifiers. TCRdb re-called the 5' RACE reads with MiXCR, one entry per CDR3 protein. The sample lists 400,000 to 500,000 distinct CDR3 sequences, approximately 18% occurring once. Sequenced: naive T cells sorted from blood. This chain uses TRBV28 with TRBJ2-7; D is undetermined. The TCR was taken from a man aged 50 to 59 in good health. The CDR3: CASSHPYEQYF. The CDR3 region has the DNA TGTGCCAGCAGTCACCCCTACGAGCAGTACTTC. Variable domain in full (rest from reference TRBV28 and TRBJ2-7): DVKVTQSSRYLVKRTGEKVFLECVQDMDHENMFWYRQDPGLGLRLIYFSYDVKMKEKGDIPEGYSVSREKKERFSLILESASTNQTSMYLCASSHPYEQYFGPGTRLTVT.